The next 23 T cell receptor beta chains were all read from a single sample in a study of control samples from healthy donors and cancer patients. This table comes from immunoSEQ multiplex PCR, and its TCRdb copy is limited to in-frame clones, with some not included. The data contain around 250,000 clones, roughly 82% of them singletons. The sequenced material came from PBMCs. The receptors originated from a woman in her fifties or sixties with lung cancer.

The chain is built from TRBV19 and TRBJ2-2; D is uncertain. The germline V gene has CDR1 LNHDA and CDR2 SQIVND (reference sequence). Between the trimmed V and J ends, which lost 7 bases and 7 bases, there was a span of 16 bases. The CDR3 is made up of 14 amino acids. CDR3 sequence: CASTTGQWGGELFF. The CDR3 bases are TGTGCCAGTACCACGGGCCAGTGGGGCGGGGAGCTGTTTTTT.

V usage is TRBV2 and J usage is TRBJ1-1, with D perhaps TRBD1 (6 bases). The ends were cut back, 0 bases at V and 11 bases at J, with 22 bases in the middle. This CDR3 has 16 residues. Germline V gene lookup returns CDR1 SNHLY and CDR2 FYNNEI. The CDR3 reads CASSEAPRNRAMEAFF. The CDR3 nucleotides read TGTGCCAGCAGTGAAGCGCCGAGAAACAGGGCGATGGAGGCTTTCTTT.

This chain connects TRBV19 to TRBJ2-1; D may be TRBD1 or TRBD2 (5 bases each). Trimming pared 4 bases from V and 6 bases from J, leaving 25 bases between. Germline values: CDR1 LNHDA, CDR2 SQIVND (reference sequence). The CDR3 has 18 amino acids. Here the CDR3 reads CASSKPTGTLRERNEQFF. CDR3 nucleotides: TGTGCCAGTAGTAAGCCCACCGGGACCCTAAGGGAACGCAATGAGCAGTTCTTC.

The V and J genes are TRBV24-1 and TRBJ2-7, with D possibly being TRBD1 (6 bases). The length of the CDR3 is 13 residues. Germline V CDR1 and CDR2: KGHDR, SFDVKD. The V gene lost 4 bases and the J gene lost 6 bases, with 12 bases spanning the gap. The CDR3 spells CATSDSTGIEQYF. Written as DNA, the CDR3 is TGTGCCACCAGTGACTCAACAGGGATCGAGCAGTACTTC.

The J gene is TRBJ2-5, the V gene TRBV6-5; no definite D call. The CDR3 is 14 amino acids. V shed 2 bases and J shed 1 base, with 8 bases lying between them. Germline CDR1 reads MNHEY; CDR2 reads SVGAGI. The CDR3: CASSYAAAQETQYF. CDR3 in DNA: TGTGCCAGCAGTTACGCGGCAGCCCAAGAGACCCAGTACTTC.

This chain joins TRBV7-3 and TRBJ2-3; TRBD2 agrees at 9 bases. The CDR3 length is 18 residues. The germline CDR1 and CDR2 sequences are SGHTA and FQGTGA. Losses at the gene ends were 3 bases for V and 5 bases for J; bases not matched to a gene: 15. This chain's CDR3 is CASSFTPPGSGRQDTQYF. The CDR3 DNA reads as TGTGCCAGCAGCTTTACCCCCCCGGGTAGCGGGAGACAAGATACGCAGTATTTT.

The rearrangement joins TRBV5-1 to TRBJ2-7; D is unresolved. Germline CDR1 reads SGHRS; CDR2 reads YFSETQ. The CDR3 loop spans 16 amino acids. Deletions cut 0 bases from V and 6 bases from J, with 19 bases between. The CDR3 DNA sequence: TGCGCCAGCAGCTTGGCGGTCTGGGTTAAAGAAGGCGAGCAGTACTTC. Amino acids: CASSLAVWVKEGEQYF.

The J gene is TRBJ2-1, the V gene TRBV5-6; 8 bases are a match to TRBD2. The V and J ends lost 2 bases and 0 bases, in that order; junction bases with no gene match: 1. Germline-derived CDR1 and CDR2 are SGHDT and YYEEEE. The CDR3 is 15 amino acids. The CDR3 reads CASSLGTSSYNEQFF. As DNA, the CDR3 is TGTGCCAGCAGCTTAGGGACTAGCTCCTACAATGAGCAGTTCTTC.

As regards this clone: This sample includes further DNA sequences coding for the same CDR3. The chain combines TRBV14 with TRBJ1-2; D is unresolved. The CDR3 consists of 13 residues. Germline V CDR1 and CDR2: SGHDN, FVKESK. Deletions cut 3 bases from V and 5 bases from J, with 10 bases between. The CDR3 DNA follows: TGTGCCAGCAGCCAGGGTACGAATTATGGCTACACCTTC. It is translated as CASSQGTNYGYTF. Looking up the rest from reference TRBV14 and TRBJ1-2 gives the full variable domain: EAGVTQFPSHSVIEKGQTVTLRCDPISGHDNLYWYRRVMGKEIKFLLHFVKESKQDESGMPNNRFLAERTGGTYSTLKVQPAELEDSGVYFCASSQGTNYGYTFGSGTRLTVV.

V is TRBV19 and J is TRBJ1-2; D may be TRBD1 (5 bases). Germline values: CDR1 LNHDA, CDR2 SQIVND (reference sequence). Trimming removed 2 bases from V and 8 bases from J, with 12 bases in between. This CDR3 has 13 amino acids. CDR3 nucleotide sequence: TGTGCCAGTAGTATAACAGGACTCGAGGGCTACACCTTC. It is translated as CASSITGLEGYTF.

The V and J genes are TRBV7-9 and TRBJ2-5; 8 nucleotides match TRBD1. V was pared by 6 bases and J by 5 bases, with 8 bases of the junction left unmatched. CDR3 length equals 14 residues. CDR1 is SEHNR and CDR2 is FQNEAQ in the germline V gene (reference sequence). CDR3 loop: CASSSTGAGETQYF. Here the CDR3 DNA reads TGTGCCAGCAGTTCGACAGGGGCAGGGGAGACCCAGTACTTC.

This chain links TRBV9 with TRBJ2-3; TRBD2 agrees at 7 bases. CDR3 length equals 15 residues. Germline V lookup: CDR1 SGDLS, CDR2 YYNGEE. V dropped 4 bases and J dropped 3; count of bases not matched to a gene: 8. CDR3 nucleotide sequence: TGTGCCAGCAGCCCGCAACCGGGAGGTACAGATACGCAGTATTTT. This encodes CASSPQPGGTDTQYF.

The chain employs TRBV3-1 (or the pseudogene TRBV3-2) and TRBJ2-7, with 10 nucleotides matching TRBD2. V trimming: 3 bases; J trimming: 6 bases; junction bases outside the gene matches: 11. The CDR3 totals 16 residues. The V gene's germline CDR1 is LGHDT and CDR2 YNNKEL (reference sequence). The CDR3 DNA is TGTGCCAGCAGCCAGCCGGGGCTAGCGGGAGCAAGCGAGCAGTACTTC. This codes for CASSQPGLAGASEQYF.

The rearrangement links TRBV7-2 to TRBJ2-1; possibly TRBD1 or TRBD2 for D (6 bases each). The CDR3 length is 15 residues. Germline assignment: CDR1 SGHTA and CDR2 FQGNSA. V gave up 4 bases and J gave up 9 bases, with 19 bases separating them. The CDR3 DNA sequence: TGTGCCAGCAGCTCACGGGGAGGTGGGGGCGGTGAGCAGTTCTTC. Translated: CASSSRGGGGGEQFF.

This clone was picked up a small number of times. The CDR3 region has the DNA TGTGCCATCAGTGACGCTACTAGCGGGAGTGGAGATGAGCAGTTCTTC. It encodes CAISDATSGSGDEQFF. The V call is TRBV10-3, the J call TRBJ2-1; 11 bases line up with TRBD2. The V gene's germline CDR1 is ENHRY and CDR2 SYGVKD. The CDR3 has 16 amino acids. The V segment lost 3 bases and the J segment 8 bases; nucleotides outside the gene matches: 9.

Details on this clone: The sample has other DNA sequences that encode this CDR3 too. V usage is TRBV5-1 and J usage is TRBJ2-3; 7 positions match TRBD1. The CDR3 length is 14 residues. The germline V gene encodes CDR1 SGHRS and CDR2 YFSETQ. V shed 4 bases and J 2 bases; nucleotides not matched to a gene: 4. The CDR3 sequence is CASSLGQITDTQYF. In DNA, the CDR3 is TGCGCCAGCAGCCTGGGACAGATCACAGATACGCAGTATTTT.

The CDR3 region is CASSSGQNGNTIYF. The CDR3 DNA follows: TGCGCCAGCAGCTCAGGACAGAATGGAAACACCATATATTTT. The chain is built from TRBV5-1 and TRBJ1-3; a possible D gene is TRBD1 (6 bases). V shed 3 bases and J shed 3 bases, with 10 bases lying between them. This CDR3 contains 14 residues. The germline gives CDR1 SGHRS, CDR2 YFSETQ.

A few counts support this clone. The CDR3 DNA sequence: TGTGCCAGCAGCCATGGTTCTAAGGGGTCGGGGTATGGCTACACCTTC. It specifies CASSHGSKGSGYGYTF. V is TRBV3-1 (or the pseudogene TRBV3-2) and J is TRBJ1-2; TRBD1 is a possible D gene (5 bases). V shed 3 bases and J shed 5 bases, with 19 bases lying between them. The CDR3 consists of 16 residues. In germline, CDR1 is LGHDT, CDR2 YNNKEL (reference sequence).

The sample holds a few counts of this clone. The chain uses TRBV7-3 and TRBJ1-1; D unresolved. This CDR3 region has 14 residues. Deletions cut 3 bases from V and 5 bases from J, with 13 bases between. The germline gives CDR1 SGHTA, CDR2 FQGTGA. CDR3 residues: CASSLSSSETEAFF. Written as DNA, the CDR3 is TGTGCCAGCAGCTTGAGCTCTTCGGAGACTGAAGCTTTCTTT. Supplemented by reference TRBV7-3 and TRBJ1-1, the full variable domain reads GAGVSQTPSNKVTEKGKYVELRCDPISGHTALYWYRQSLGQGPEFLIYFQGTGAADDSGLPNDRFFAVRPEGSVSTLKIQRTERGDSAVYLCASSLSSSETEAFFGQGTRLTVV.

The chain links TRBV5-6 to TRBJ1-2; D is unclear. Trimming left V 0 bases short and J 8 bases short, with 14 bases between. The CDR3 loop spans 14 amino acids. CDR1 SGHDT and CDR2 YYEEEE come from the germline V gene. The CDR3 bases are TGTGCCAGCAGCTTGGCCCGGCAGTCTTACGGCTACACCTTC. Protein: CASSLARQSYGYTF. The entire variable domain, with the rest obtained from reference TRBV5-6 and TRBJ1-2, is as follows: DAGVTQSPTHLIKTRGQQVTLRCSPKSGHDTVSWYQQALGQGPQFIFQYYEEEERQRGNFPDRFSGHQFPNYSSELNVNALLLGDSALYLCASSLARQSYGYTFGSGTRLTVV.

The chain joins TRBV28 to TRBJ1-2; TRBD1 matches at 7 bases. CDR1 MDHEN and CDR2 SYDVKM come from the germline V gene. This CDR3 has 14 amino acids. J was trimmed by 7 bases and V by 3 bases; bases with no gene match: 8. The CDR3 nucleotides are TGTGCCAGCAGTTTCTTGGAGAGGGGGCTTGGCTACACCTTC. Translating gives CASSFLERGLGYTF.

For the CDR3, the DNA is TGCGCCAGCAGCCAGGGGACAGGGGCCCTCTACGAGCAGTACTTC. Protein product: CASSQGTGALYEQYF. The chain combines TRBV5-1 with TRBJ2-7; TRBD1 agrees at 10 bases. CDR1 and CDR2 (germline): SGHRS, YFSETQ. The V segment lost 4 bases and the J segment 3 bases; nucleotides outside the gene matches: 7. The CDR3 runs 15 residues.

This chain connects TRBV23-1 to TRBJ1-5; 8 nucleotides agree with TRBD1. TRBV23-1 is sorted into the ORF group, with uncertain function. The CDR3 totals 14 residues. V lost 5 bases to trimming and J lost 3 bases; unmatched junction nucleotides: 3. The CDR3 region is CASSLQGDNQPQHF. The CDR3 nucleotides read TGCGCCAGCAGTTTACAGGGGGACAATCAGCCCCAGCATTTT.